A single sample gave rise to the 14 T cell receptor beta chains below, sequenced in a study of T-cell reconstitution after alpha-beta-depleted transplantation in children. Unique molecular identifiers were incorporated when the TCRbeta library was constructed. TCRdb analysed the PCR reads with MiXCR anew, one entry per CDR3 protein. This sample has hundreds of thousands of distinct CDR3 sequences, with approximately 12% found just once. The specimen was PBMCs from the stem cell graft donor, collected from the stem cell graft. These receptors were taken from a human donor who donated a stem cell graft to a child with acute lymphoblastic leukemia.

The chain has TRBV12-3 or TRBV12-4 and TRBJ1-2; the D is unclear. The CDR3 length is 14 residues. V was pared by 1 base and J by 5 bases, with 11 bases between. For the CDR3, the DNA is TGTGCCAGCAGTTTAGATGGTGGATCTTATGGCTACACCTTC. Amino acids: CASSLDGGSYGYTF.

As to this clonotype: One junction end disagrees with the germline gene, perhaps due to a read error. The chain employs TRBV7-2 and TRBJ1-5; D is possibly TRBD1 (5 bases). Germline values: CDR1 SGHTA, CDR2 FQGNSA. The CDR3 has 15 amino acids. The CDR3 spells CASSPTKGSNQPQHF. DNA for the CDR3: TGTGCCAGCAGCCCTACCAAGGGGTCCAATCAGCCCCAGCATTTC. The whole variable domain, filled in from reference TRBV7-2 and TRBJ1-5, reads GAGVSQSPSNKVTEKGKDVELRCDPISGHTALYWYRQSLGQGLEFLIYFQGNSAPDKSGLPSDRFSAERTGGSVSTLTIQRTQQEDSAVYLCASSPTKGSNQPQHFGDGTRLSIL.

There are many counts of this clonotype. In DNA form, the CDR3 reads TGTGCCAGCGCGTACGACAGGGGAGGTCCTGAAGCTTTCTTT. The encoded protein is CASAYDRGGPEAFF. V gene TRBV6-1 combines with J gene TRBJ1-1; TRBD1 agrees at 8 bases. The germline V gene encodes CDR1 MNHNS and CDR2 SASEGT. The V gene end was trimmed by 8 bases and the J gene end by 6 bases; junction bases not matched to a gene: 11. The CDR3 is made up of 14 amino acids.

The chain couples TRBV5-1 to TRBJ1-1, with 8 bases fitting TRBD1. CDR1 and CDR2 (germline): SGHRS, YFSETQ. The ends lost 4 bases at V and 1 base at J; junction bases unmatched: 3. The CDR3 contains 14 residues. CDR3 sequence reads: CASSGQGANTEAFF. CDR3 coding DNA: TGCGCCAGCAGCGGACAGGGAGCGAACACTGAAGCTTTCTTT.

This clonotype appeared many times. The chain couples TRBV5-1 to TRBJ1-2, with D maybe TRBD1 (5 bases). CDR3 length: 14 amino acids. V was pared by 0 bases and J by 9 bases, with 15 bases between. The germline gives CDR1 SGHRS, CDR2 YFSETQ. The CDR3 reads CASSLAAQGLRYTF. CDR3 nucleotides: TGCGCCAGCAGCTTGGCCGCTCAGGGCCTCCGCTACACCTTC.

This clonotype was detected many times. The V call is TRBV29-1, the J call TRBJ2-7; D perhaps matches TRBD1 (5 bases). Trimming stripped 0 bases from V and 1 base from J, with 10 bases between. The CDR3 is 14 amino acids. The germline gives CDR1 SQVTM, CDR2 ANQGSEA. The CDR3 region has the DNA TGCAGCGTTGAAGATGTGGACACTTCCTACGAGCAGTACTTC. It is translated as CSVEDVDTSYEQYF.

This clonotype turned up a few times. One base away lies a much larger clone, so this may be a sequencing read error. V gene TRBV27 combines with J gene TRBJ1-1; 7 bases are shared with TRBD1. V lost 4 bases, J lost 7 bases, and 3 bases stayed unmatched. CDR1 is MNHEY and CDR2 is SMNVEV in the germline V gene (reference sequence). This CDR3 region has 12 residues. This CDR3 reads CASSSDRVEAFF. As DNA, the CDR3 is TGTGCCAGCAGTTCCGACAGGGTTGAAGCTTTCTTT.

This clonotype was picked up many times. J is TRBJ2-5 and V is TRBV13; 7 nucleotides match TRBD2. The germline CDR1 and CDR2 sequences are PRHDT and FYEKMQ (reference sequence). The CDR3 sequence is 15 residues long. The J segment lost 5 bases and the V segment lost 5 bases, leaving 11 bases of the junction unmatched. The DNA for the CDR3 is TGTGCCAGCAGCCCTCGCTCCGGGACTAAGGAGACCCAGTACTTC. It is translated as CASSPRSGTKETQYF.

This clonotype was recorded at least ten times. In DNA form, the CDR3 reads TGCAGTGCTAGAGTATGGGTGATTAGGGGGTACAATGAGCAGTTCTTC. This gives the protein CSARVWVIRGYNEQFF. The J gene is TRBJ2-1, the V gene TRBV20-1, with D tentatively TRBD1 (6 bases). The germline gives CDR1 DFQATT, CDR2 SNEGSKA (reference sequence). Trimming pared 1 base from V and 4 bases from J, leaving 17 bases between. The CDR3 totals 16 residues.

This clonotype was detected only a few times. The V and J genes are TRBV10-3 and TRBJ2-3; D gene ambiguous. In germline, CDR1 is ENHRY, CDR2 SYGVKD. The V end lost 11 bases, the J end lost 0 bases, and 12 bases lay between the germline ends. The length of the CDR3 is 13 residues. The CDR3 reads CAVRPGSTDTQYF. CDR3 nucleotide sequence: TGTGCCGTGCGGCCGGGTAGCACAGATACGCAGTATTTT.

This clonotype was seen at least ten times. The chain uses TRBV12-3 or TRBV12-4 and TRBJ2-2; 9 nucleotides agree with TRBD2. The CDR3 sequence is 17 residues long. The junction had 5 bases not matched to a gene; V was cut back by 2 bases and J by 1 base. The CDR3 DNA reads TGTGCCAGCAGTTTAAGGGCTAGCGGGATGAACACCGGGGAGCTGTTTTTT. Residues: CASSLRASGMNTGELFF.

This clonotype has ten or more counts. The V gene is TRBV5-1, the J gene TRBJ2-5; tentatively, D is TRBD2 (5 bases). Trimming pared 8 bases from V and 5 bases from J, leaving 16 bases between. The germline CDR1 and CDR2 sequences are SGHRS and YFSETQ. The CDR3 is 13 residues long. CDR3 nucleotides: TGCGCCAGTCGAGAAGCGGATGCGGAGACCCAGTACTTC. This codes for CASREADAETQYF.

The rearrangement joins TRBV18 to TRBJ2-1; TRBD2 aligns across 14 bases. CDR1 and CDR2 from the germline V gene are KGHSH and LQKENI. Unmatched junction bases numbered 6, after V lost 2 bases and J lost 12 bases. There are 15 residues in the CDR3. Here the CDR3 reads CASSPDGLAGGRQFF. DNA of the CDR3: TGTGCCAGCTCACCAGATGGACTAGCGGGAGGTCGGCAGTTCTTC.

This clonotype was counted at least ten times. The V gene is TRBV7-2, the J gene TRBJ1-5; no clear D gene. The CDR3 sequence is 14 residues long. Trimming pared 6 bases from V and 7 bases from J, leaving 16 bases between. The germline CDR1 and CDR2 sequences are SGHTA and FQGNSA. In DNA form, the CDR3 reads TGTGCCAGCAGTAGAGTCTGGGTTGGACAGCCCCAGCATTTT. Its translation: CASSRVWVGQPQHF. The full variable domain, rest sourced from reference TRBV7-2 and TRBJ1-5, is GAGVSQSPSNKVTEKGKDVELRCDPISGHTALYWYRQSLGQGLEFLIYFQGNSAPDKSGLPSDRFSAERTGGSVSTLTIQRTQQEDSAVYLCASSRVWVGQPQHFGDGTRLSIL.